This T cell receptor beta chain was observed in a study of blood T cell repertoires in COVID-19. This CDR3 has 15 residues. Germline CDR1 is SGHTA and CDR2 is FQGTGA. Trimming removed 0 bases at V and 1 base at J, with 9 bases between. Measured with immunoSEQ multiplex PCR; TCRdb has only the in-frame clones, and not every one. The sample holds 40,000 to 45,000 clones, 86% seen once. This chain joins TRBV7-3 and TRBJ2-5; D ambiguous. The sequence was obtained from a man aged 60-69 years with active COVID-19. Sequencing was done on a sample of peripheral blood. The CDR3 DNA reads as TGTGCCAGCAGCTTAACCTTCACAGCCCAAGAGACCCAGTACTTC. Encoded protein: CASSLTFTAQETQYF.